Shown below are 9 T cell receptor beta chains from a single sample sequenced in a study of blood T cell repertoires in COVID-19. Profiled with immunoSEQ multiplex PCR; TCRdb holds only in-frame clones, not every one. This table has 25,000 to 35,000 clones, 72% appearing once. The specimen was peripheral blood. Source of these receptors: a boy under 10 years old with active or convalescent COVID-19.

The V and J genes are TRBV6-5 and TRBJ1-1; possibly TRBD1 for D (5 bases). Germline V gene sequence: CDR1 MNHEY, CDR2 SVGAGI. The CDR3 runs to 15 residues. The V gene lost 0 bases and the J gene lost 1 base, with 9 bases spanning the gap. The CDR3 loop is CASSYSGARNTEAFF. The CDR3 nucleotides read TGTGCCAGCAGTTACTCTGGGGCCCGGAACACTGAAGCTTTCTTT.

V usage is TRBV5-1 and J usage is TRBJ1-2; 10 positions match TRBD1. Unmatched junction bases numbered 16, after V lost 2 bases and J lost 3 bases. The CDR3 is 19 amino acids. Germline values: CDR1 SGHRS, CDR2 YFSETQ. CDR3 sequence (DNA): TGCGCCAGCAGCTTACCGTCGGGACAGGGGACACATCCCTACTATGGCTACACCTTC. Protein: CASSLPSGQGTHPYYGYTF.

The chain couples TRBV5-5 to TRBJ2-5, with 10 bases identical to TRBD2. Germline V lookup: CDR1 SGHKS, CDR2 YYEKEE (reference sequence). Germline trimming cut 3 bases from V and 4 bases from J; bases unmatched to any gene: 18. The CDR3 length is 19 residues. The CDR3 loop reads CASSWGPGLARGIRETQYF. The CDR3 DNA sequence: TGTGCCAGCAGCTGGGGACCGGGACTAGCGAGGGGGATTCGAGAGACCCAGTACTTC. Drawing the rest from reference TRBV5-5 and TRBJ2-5, the complete variable domain is DAGVTQSPTHLIKTRGQQVTLRCSPISGHKSVSWYQQVLGQGPQFIFQYYEKEERGRGNFPDRFSARQFPNYSSELNVNALLLGDSALYLCASSWGPGLARGIRETQYFGPGTRLLVL.

This clone was seen many times. The chain joins TRBV3-1 (or the pseudogene TRBV3-2) to TRBJ2-3; 10 bases map to TRBD2. Germline assignment: CDR1 LGHDT and CDR2 YNNKEL (reference sequence). This CDR3 has 17 residues. Trimming cost V 1 base and J 3 bases; bases outside gene matches: 7. CDR3 DNA: TGTGCCAGCAGCCAAGTTTGGCTAGCGGGAGAAACAGATACGCAGTATTTT. Translation: CASSQVWLAGETDTQYF.

This rearrangement joins TRBV15 to TRBJ2-5, with D perhaps TRBD1 (5 bases). Deletions cut 0 bases from V and 4 bases from J, with 18 bases between. The CDR3 is made up of 17 amino acids. The germline V gene has CDR1 LNHNV and CDR2 YYDKDF (reference sequence). CDR3 sequence reads: CATSRDIVTAQGETQYF. The CDR3 DNA is TGTGCCACCAGCAGAGATATTGTTACTGCCCAGGGAGAGACCCAGTACTTC.

This clone was seen a handful of times. J is TRBJ1-1 and V is TRBV21-1; the table's D gene call, TRBD1, was not cross checked with the DNA. TRBV21-1 is a pseudogene segment. The CDR3 sequence is 15 residues long. CDR3 sequence (DNA): TGTGCCAGCATCACTAAGACAGGGTTATACACTGAAGCTTTCTTT. Protein: CASITKTGLYTEAFF.

The chain joins TRBV9 to TRBJ1-2, with 9 bases that match TRBD1. Germline V gene lookup returns CDR1 SGDLS and CDR2 YYNGEE. With V trimmed by 3 bases and J by 3 bases, 9 bases remained unmatched. This CDR3 is built from 16 residues. This CDR3 reads CASSETITGGYYGYTF. CDR3 in DNA: TGTGCCAGCAGCGAGACTATTACAGGGGGCTACTATGGCTACACCTTC. Using reference TRBV9 and TRBJ1-2 for the parts outside the CDR3, the full variable domain is DSGVTQTPKHLITATGQRVTLRCSPRSGDLSVYWYQQSLDQGLQFLIQYYNGEERAKGNILERFSAQQFPDLHSELNLSSLELGDSALYFCASSETITGGYYGYTFGSGTRLTVV.

The V gene is TRBV3-1 (or the pseudogene TRBV3-2), the J gene TRBJ1-2; 7 bases match TRBD1. Germline V gene lookup returns CDR1 LGHDT and CDR2 YNNKEL (reference sequence). Trimming cost V 4 bases and J 4 bases; bases outside gene matches: 12. The CDR3 consists of 16 residues. CDR3 amino acids: CASSPYGGGDGYGYTF. The CDR3 bases are TGTGCCAGCAGCCCTTATGGAGGGGGCGACGGCTATGGCTACACCTTC.

The chain recombines TRBV7-2 with TRBJ2-7, with TRBD1 matching over 8 bases. This CDR3 contains 13 residues. CDR1 is SGHTA and CDR2 is FQGNSA in the germline V gene. After removal of 3 bases from V and 3 bases from J, the junction contained 1 base not matched to a gene. The CDR3 loop reads CASSFTGGYEQYF. In nucleotides, the CDR3 is TGTGCCAGCAGCTTTACAGGGGGCTACGAGCAGTACTTC.